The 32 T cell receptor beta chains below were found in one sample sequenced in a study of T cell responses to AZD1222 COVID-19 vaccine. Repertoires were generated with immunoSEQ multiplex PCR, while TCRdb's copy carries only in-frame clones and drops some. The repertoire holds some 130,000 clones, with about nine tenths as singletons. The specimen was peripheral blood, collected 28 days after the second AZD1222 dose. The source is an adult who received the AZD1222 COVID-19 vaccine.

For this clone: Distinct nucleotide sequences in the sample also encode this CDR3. This CDR3 reads CASSLAGGYEQYF. The DNA for the CDR3 is TGTGCCAGCAGTTTGGCAGGTGGCTACGAGCAGTACTTC. This rearrangement joins TRBV12-3 or TRBV12-4 to TRBJ2-7; unclear D gene. This CDR3 comprises 13 residues. Trimming stripped 3 bases from V and 3 bases from J, with 9 bases between.

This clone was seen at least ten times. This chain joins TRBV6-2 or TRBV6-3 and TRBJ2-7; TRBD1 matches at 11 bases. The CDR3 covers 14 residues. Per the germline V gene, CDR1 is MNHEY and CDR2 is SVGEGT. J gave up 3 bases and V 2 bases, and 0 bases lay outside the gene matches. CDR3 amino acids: CASSYGTGGYEQYF. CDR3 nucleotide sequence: TGTGCCAGCAGTTACGGGACAGGGGGCTACGAGCAGTACTTC.

The CDR3 DNA sequence: TGTGCCAGCAGCGTGTCCTCGAGCGGGAGAGTGGACAATGAGCAGTTCTTC. This codes for CASSVSSSGRVDNEQFF. The chain joins TRBV7-9 to TRBJ2-1; 8 bases align to TRBD2. CDR1 and CDR2 (germline): SEHNR, FQNEAQ (reference sequence). V was clipped by 5 bases and J by 5 bases; unmatched bases: 14. This CDR3 comprises 17 residues. The variable domain in full, with the rest retrieved from reference TRBV7-9 and TRBJ2-1, is DTGVSQNPRHKITKRGQNVTFRCDPISEHNRLYWYRQTLGQGPEFLTYFQNEAQLEKSRLLSDRFSAERPKGSFSTLEIQRTEQGDSAMYLCASSVSSSGRVDNEQFFGPGTRLTVL.

The DNA of the CDR3 is TGTGCCAGCATATCCAGACCGGGAACTAAAAACACTGAAGCTTTCTTT. It encodes CASISRPGTKNTEAFF. The V and J genes are TRBV27 and TRBJ1-1; D ambiguous. In germline, CDR1 is MNHEY, CDR2 SMNVEV (reference sequence). This CDR3 has 16 amino acids. The V end lost 7 bases, the J end lost 2 bases, and 20 bases lay between the germline ends.

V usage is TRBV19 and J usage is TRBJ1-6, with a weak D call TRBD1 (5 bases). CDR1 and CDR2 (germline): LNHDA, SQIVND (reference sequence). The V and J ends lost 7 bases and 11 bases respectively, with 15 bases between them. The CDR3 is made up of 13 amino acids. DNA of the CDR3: TGTGCCAGTAACCCCAGGGAAAGGACACCCCTCCACTTT. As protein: CASNPRERTPLHF.

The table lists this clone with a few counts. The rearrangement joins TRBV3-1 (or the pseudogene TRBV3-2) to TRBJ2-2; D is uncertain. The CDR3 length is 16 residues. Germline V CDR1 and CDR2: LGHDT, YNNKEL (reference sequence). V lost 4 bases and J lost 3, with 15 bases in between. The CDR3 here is CASSPKRWPDTGELFF. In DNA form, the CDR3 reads TGTGCCAGCAGCCCAAAGAGGTGGCCTGACACCGGGGAGCTGTTTTTT.

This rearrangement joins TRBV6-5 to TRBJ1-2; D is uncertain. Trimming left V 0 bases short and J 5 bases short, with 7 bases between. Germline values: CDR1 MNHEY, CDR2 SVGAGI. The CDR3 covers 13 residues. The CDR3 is CASSYSNGYGYTF. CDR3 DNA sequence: TGTGCCAGCAGTTACTCGAACGGGTATGGCTACACCTTC.

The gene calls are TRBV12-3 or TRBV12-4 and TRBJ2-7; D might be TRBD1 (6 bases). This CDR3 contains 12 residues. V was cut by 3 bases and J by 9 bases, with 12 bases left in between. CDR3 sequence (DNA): TGTGCCAGCAGTTTGGGGGCTACGGGGCAGTACTTC. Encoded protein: CASSLGATGQYF.

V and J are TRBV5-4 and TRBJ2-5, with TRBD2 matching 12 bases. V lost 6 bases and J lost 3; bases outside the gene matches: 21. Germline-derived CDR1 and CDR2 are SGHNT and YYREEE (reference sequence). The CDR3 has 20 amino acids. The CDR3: CASTPLGLAGKVAVEETQYF. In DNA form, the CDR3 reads TGTGCCAGCACGCCACTCGGACTAGCGGGAAAAGTGGCCGTAGAAGAGACCCAGTACTTC. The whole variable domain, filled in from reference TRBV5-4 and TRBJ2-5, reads ETGVTQSPTHLIKTRGQQVTLRCSSQSGHNTVSWYQQALGQGPQFIFQYYREEENGRGNFPPRFSGLQFPNYSSELNVNALELDDSALYLCASTPLGLAGKVAVEETQYFGPGTRLLVL.

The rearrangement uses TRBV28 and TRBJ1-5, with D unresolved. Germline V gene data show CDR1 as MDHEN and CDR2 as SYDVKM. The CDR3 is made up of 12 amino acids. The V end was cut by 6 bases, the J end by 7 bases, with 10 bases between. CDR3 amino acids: CASRRPLQPQHF. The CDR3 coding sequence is TGTGCCAGCAGACGCCCCCTCCAGCCCCAGCATTTT.

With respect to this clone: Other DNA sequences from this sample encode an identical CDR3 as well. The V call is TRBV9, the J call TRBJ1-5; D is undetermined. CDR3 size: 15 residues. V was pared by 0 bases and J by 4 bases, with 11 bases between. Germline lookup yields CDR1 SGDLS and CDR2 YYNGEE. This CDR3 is CASSVAGDSNQPQHF. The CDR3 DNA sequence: TGTGCCAGCAGCGTAGCGGGAGACTCTAATCAGCCCCAGCATTTT.

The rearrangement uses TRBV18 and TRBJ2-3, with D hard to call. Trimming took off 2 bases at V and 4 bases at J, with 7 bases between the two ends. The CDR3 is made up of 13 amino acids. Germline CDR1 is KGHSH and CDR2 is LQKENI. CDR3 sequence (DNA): TGTGCCAGCTCACCAACCTGGGCAGATACGCAGTATTTT. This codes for CASSPTWADTQYF.

CDR3 in DNA: TGTGCCTGGAGTGCGACTACAGGGGGCAATGAGCAGTTCTTC. It specifies CAWSATTGGNEQFF. This chain links TRBV30 with TRBJ2-1; 8 bases align to TRBD1. The germline V gene has CDR1 GTSNPN and CDR2 SVGIG (reference sequence). V lost 1 base and J lost 6; bases outside the gene matches: 5. The CDR3 has 14 amino acids.

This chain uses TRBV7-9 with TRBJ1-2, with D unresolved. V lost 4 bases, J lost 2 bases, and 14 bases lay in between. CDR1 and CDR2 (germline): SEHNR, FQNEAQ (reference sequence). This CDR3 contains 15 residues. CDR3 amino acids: CASSSTPARNYGYTF. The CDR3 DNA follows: TGTGCCAGCAGCTCGACTCCAGCGCGGAACTATGGCTACACCTTC.

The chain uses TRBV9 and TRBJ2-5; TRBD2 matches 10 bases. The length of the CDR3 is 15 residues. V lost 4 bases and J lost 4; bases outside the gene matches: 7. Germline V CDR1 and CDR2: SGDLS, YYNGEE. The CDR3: CASSPASGSRETQYF. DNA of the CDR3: TGTGCCAGCAGCCCAGCTAGCGGGAGCCGAGAGACCCAGTACTTC. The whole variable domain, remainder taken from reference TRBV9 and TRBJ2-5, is DSGVTQTPKHLITATGQRVTLRCSPRSGDLSVYWYQQSLDQGLQFLIQYYNGEERAKGNILERFSAQQFPDLHSELNLSSLELGDSALYFCASSPASGSRETQYFGPGTRLLVL.

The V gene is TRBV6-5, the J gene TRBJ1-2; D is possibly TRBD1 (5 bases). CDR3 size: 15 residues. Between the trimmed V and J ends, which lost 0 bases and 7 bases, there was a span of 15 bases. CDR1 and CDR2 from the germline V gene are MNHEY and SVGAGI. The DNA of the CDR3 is TGTGCCAGCAGTTACTCGGGGCCCCTAACGCGTGGCTACACCTTC. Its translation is CASSYSGPLTRGYTF.

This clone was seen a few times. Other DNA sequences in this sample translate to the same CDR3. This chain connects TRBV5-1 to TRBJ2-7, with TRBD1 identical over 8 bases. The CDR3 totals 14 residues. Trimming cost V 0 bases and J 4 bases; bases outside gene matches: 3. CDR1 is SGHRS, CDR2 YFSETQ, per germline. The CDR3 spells CASSLDRGSYEQYF. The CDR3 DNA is TGCGCCAGCAGCTTGGACAGGGGGTCGTACGAGCAGTACTTC.

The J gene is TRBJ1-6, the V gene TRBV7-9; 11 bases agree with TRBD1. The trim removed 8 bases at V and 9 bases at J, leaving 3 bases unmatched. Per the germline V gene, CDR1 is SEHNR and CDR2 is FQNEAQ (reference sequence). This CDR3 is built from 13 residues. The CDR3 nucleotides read TGTGCCAGCGGGGACAGGGGGGTTTCACCCCTCCACTTT. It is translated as CASGDRGVSPLHF.

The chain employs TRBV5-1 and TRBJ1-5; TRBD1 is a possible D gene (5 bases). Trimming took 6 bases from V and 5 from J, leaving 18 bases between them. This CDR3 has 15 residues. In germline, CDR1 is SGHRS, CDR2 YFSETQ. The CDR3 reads CASTVGPEGHQPQHF. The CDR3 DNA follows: TGCGCCAGCACTGTGGGGCCAGAGGGTCATCAGCCCCAGCATTTT.

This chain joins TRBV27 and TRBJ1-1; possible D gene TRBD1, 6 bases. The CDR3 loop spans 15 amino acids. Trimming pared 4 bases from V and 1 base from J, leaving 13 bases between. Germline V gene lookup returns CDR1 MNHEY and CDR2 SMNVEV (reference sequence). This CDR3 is CASSYGAGANTEAFF. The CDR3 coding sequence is TGTGCCAGCAGTTATGGGGCAGGGGCGAACACTGAAGCTTTCTTT.

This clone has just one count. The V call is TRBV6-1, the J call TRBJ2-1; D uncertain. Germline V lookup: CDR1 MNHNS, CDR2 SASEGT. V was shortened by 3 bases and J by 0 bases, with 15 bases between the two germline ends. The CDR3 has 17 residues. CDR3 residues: CASSDLSLSSSYNEQFF. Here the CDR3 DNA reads TGTGCCAGCAGTGACCTTAGCCTCTCCAGCTCCTACAATGAGCAGTTCTTC.

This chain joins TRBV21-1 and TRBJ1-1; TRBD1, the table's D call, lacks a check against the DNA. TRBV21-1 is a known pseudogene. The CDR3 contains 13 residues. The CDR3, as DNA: TGTGCCAGCGGATTACAGGGGAACACTGAAGCTTTCTTT. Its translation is CASGLQGNTEAFF.

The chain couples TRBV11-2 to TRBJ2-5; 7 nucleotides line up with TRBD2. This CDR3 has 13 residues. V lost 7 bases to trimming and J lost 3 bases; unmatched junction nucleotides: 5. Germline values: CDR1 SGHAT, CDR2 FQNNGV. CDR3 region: CASTNLAEETQYF. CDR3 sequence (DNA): TGTGCCAGCACCAATCTAGCGGAAGAGACCCAGTACTTC.

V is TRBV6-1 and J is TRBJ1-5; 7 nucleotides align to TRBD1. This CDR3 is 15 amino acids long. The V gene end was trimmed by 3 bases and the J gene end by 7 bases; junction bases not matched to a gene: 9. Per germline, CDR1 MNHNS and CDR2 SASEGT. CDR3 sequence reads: CASSEASGGGQPQHF. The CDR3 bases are TGTGCCAGCAGTGAGGCGTCAGGGGGAGGGCAGCCCCAGCATTTT.

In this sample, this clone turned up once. CDR3 DNA sequence: TGTGCCATCAGTGTAATGACACGGGAGAGCTCCTACAATGAGCAGTTCTTC. This gives the protein CAISVMTRESSYNEQFF. J is TRBJ2-1 and V is TRBV10-3, with a tentative D call TRBD2 (6 bases). Trimming took off 4 bases at V and 0 bases at J, with 16 bases between the two ends. The V gene's germline CDR1 is ENHRY and CDR2 SYGVKD. The CDR3 covers 17 residues.

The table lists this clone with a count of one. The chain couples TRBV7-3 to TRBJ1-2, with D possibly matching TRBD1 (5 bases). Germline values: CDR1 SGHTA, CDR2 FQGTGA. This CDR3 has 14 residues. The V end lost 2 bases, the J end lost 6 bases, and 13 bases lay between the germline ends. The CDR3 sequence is CASSLGSQGDGYTF. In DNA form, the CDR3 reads TGTGCCAGCAGCTTAGGGAGCCAGGGCGATGGCTACACCTTC.

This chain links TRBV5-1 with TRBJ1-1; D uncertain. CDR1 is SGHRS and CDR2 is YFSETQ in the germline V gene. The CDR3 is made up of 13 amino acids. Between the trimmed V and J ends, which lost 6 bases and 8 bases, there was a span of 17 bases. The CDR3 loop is CASTQDAVGEAFF. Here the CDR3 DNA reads TGCGCCAGCACCCAAGACGCAGTAGGAGAAGCTTTCTTT.

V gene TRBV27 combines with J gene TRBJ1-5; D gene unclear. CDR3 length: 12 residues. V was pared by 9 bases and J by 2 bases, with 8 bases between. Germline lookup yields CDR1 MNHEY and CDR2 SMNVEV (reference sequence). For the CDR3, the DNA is TGTGCCAGGGGAGCCGGCAATCAGCCCCAGCATTTT. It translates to CARGAGNQPQHF.

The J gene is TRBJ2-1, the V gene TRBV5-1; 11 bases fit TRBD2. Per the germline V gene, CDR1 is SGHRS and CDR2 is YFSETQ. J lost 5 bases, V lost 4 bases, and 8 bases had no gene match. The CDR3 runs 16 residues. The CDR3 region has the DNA TGCGCCAGCAGCCCGACACTAGCGGGAGCTGACAATGAGCAGTTCTTC. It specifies CASSPTLAGADNEQFF.

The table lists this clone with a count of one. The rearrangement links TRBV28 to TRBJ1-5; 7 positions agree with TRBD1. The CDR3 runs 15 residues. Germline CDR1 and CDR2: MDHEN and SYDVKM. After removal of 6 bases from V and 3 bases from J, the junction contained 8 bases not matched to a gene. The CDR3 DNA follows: TGTGCCAGCAGGCAGGGGGGTCTTACCAATCAGCCCCAGCATTTT. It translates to CASRQGGLTNQPQHF.

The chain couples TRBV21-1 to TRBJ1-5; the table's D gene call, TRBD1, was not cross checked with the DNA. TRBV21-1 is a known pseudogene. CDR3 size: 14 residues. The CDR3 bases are TGTGCCAGCACCAGGGGCAGACGCAATCAGCCCCAGCATTTT. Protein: CASTRGRRNQPQHF.

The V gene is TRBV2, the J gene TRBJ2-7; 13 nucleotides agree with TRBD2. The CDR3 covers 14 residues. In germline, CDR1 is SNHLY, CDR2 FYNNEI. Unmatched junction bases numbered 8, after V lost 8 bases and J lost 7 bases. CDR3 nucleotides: TGTGCCAGCCGGAAGCGGACTAGCGGGGGTGAGCAGTACTTC. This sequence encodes CASRKRTSGGEQYF.